This T cell receptor beta chain was documented in a study of blood T cell repertoires in COVID-19. CDR1 is MDHEN, CDR2 SYDVKM, per germline. The CDR3 sequence is 12 residues long. V was clipped by 10 bases and J by 6 bases; unmatched bases: 7. Libraries were prepared by immunoSEQ multiplex PCR; TCRdb keeps only in-frame clonotypes and omits some of them. The profile shows over 30,000 clones, 60% to 80% of them singletons. The chain recombines TRBV28 with TRBJ2-5, with 8 bases fitting TRBD2. What was sequenced was peripheral blood. The sequence derives from a man at least 80 years old with active or convalescent COVID-19. CDR3 nucleotides: TGTGCCACCCGACCGGGGGGGAAGACCCAGTACTTC. This sequence encodes CATRPGGKTQYF.